These 2 T cell receptor beta chains share one sample of origin, sequenced in a study of shared clonotypes between healthy human individuals. The table came from immunoSEQ multiplex PCR; TCRdb's copy has only in-frame clones and leaves some out. The data show about 2.4 million clones, under 95% seen once. The sample was naive CD4+ T cells from PBMCs. The subset denotes: CD45RA+ positively selected. These receptors were taken from a man younger than 35 in good health. Some clones in this sample may be carry-over from other donors' samples.

The chain recombines TRBV9 with TRBJ2-5, with 9 bases identical to TRBD2. Per the germline V gene, CDR1 is SGDLS and CDR2 is YYNGEE. The V segment lost 4 bases and the J segment 5 bases; nucleotides outside the gene matches: 9. The CDR3 sequence is 15 residues long. The CDR3 sequence: CASSPLAGGPETQYF. CDR3 coding DNA: TGTGCCAGCAGCCCTCTTGCGGGAGGGCCCGAGACCCAGTACTTC. Variable domain in full (rest from reference TRBV9 and TRBJ2-5): DSGVTQTPKHLITATGQRVTLRCSPRSGDLSVYWYQQSLDQGLQFLIQYYNGEERAKGNILERFSAQQFPDLHSELNLSSLELGDSALYFCASSPLAGGPETQYFGPGTRLLVL.

The V call is TRBV29-1, the J call TRBJ2-7; D could derive from TRBD1 or TRBD2 (5 bases each). CDR3 size: 13 residues. Germline V CDR1 and CDR2: SQVTM, ANQGSEA. The ends were cut back, 5 bases at V and 2 bases at J, with 13 bases in the middle. CDR3 protein: CSVFSGAPYEQYF. CDR3 bases: TGCAGCGTTTTCTCCGGGGCCCCCTACGAGCAGTACTTC.